A single sample is the source of the 24 T cell receptor beta chains below, sequenced in a study of T cell repertoires in cytomegalovirus infection. TCRdb passed the reads through MiXCR, listing each CDR3 protein once. Of 150,000 to 200,000 distinct CDR3 sequences listed, 17% were seen once; the top ten hold roughly a sixth. Input material: CD8+ T cells from PBMCs. These receptors were taken from a human donor in good health (CMV status not recorded). Some clones in this sample may be carry-over from other donors' samples.

This CDR3 is CASSTPLGQGGNTIYF. Here the CDR3 DNA reads TGTGCCAGCAGCACACCTCTGGGACAGGGGGGAAACACCATATATTTT. J is TRBJ1-3 and V is TRBV7-2, with 10 bases lining up with TRBD1. This CDR3 is 16 amino acids long. Losses at the gene ends were 5 bases for V and 4 bases for J; bases not matched to a gene: 8. Germline V gives CDR1 SGHTA, CDR2 FQGNSA.

Only a few counts were recorded for this clonotype. The chain combines TRBV7-2 with TRBJ2-4; TRBD2 matches at 8 bases. The CDR3 contains 18 residues. Trimming cost V 1 base and J 3 bases; bases outside gene matches: 11. The V gene's germline CDR1 is SGHTA and CDR2 FQGNSA. CDR3 in amino acids: CASSLGPPGGTGKNIQYF. The CDR3 bases are TGTGCCAGCAGCTTAGGGCCCCCGGGGGGGACTGGCAAAAACATTCAGTACTTC.

This chain joins TRBV7-6 and TRBJ2-5, with 9 positions matching TRBD1. Per germline, CDR1 SGHVS and CDR2 FNYEAQ. The length of the CDR3 is 16 residues. V shed 4 bases and J 3 bases; nucleotides not matched to a gene: 9. CDR3 residues: CASSSLRQGGEETQYF. The CDR3 DNA is TGTGCCAGCAGCTCCCTGAGACAGGGGGGAGAAGAGACCCAGTACTTC.

This clonotype was counted a few times. The J gene is TRBJ1-6, the V gene TRBV7-3; the D is unclear. Germline V gene lookup returns CDR1 SGHTA and CDR2 FQGTGA. There are 19 residues in the CDR3. V lost 0 bases to trimming and J lost 6 bases, with 21 bases between them. The CDR3 coding sequence is TGTGCCAGCAGCTTAACCCCACCGGGCGGCAGGAGCATTAATTCACCCCTCCACTTT. Its translation: CASSLTPPGGRSINSPLHF.

This clonotype appeared a few times. V and J are TRBV28 and TRBJ2-5; 12 bases are a match to TRBD2. The V segment lost 3 bases and the J segment 5 bases; nucleotides outside the gene matches: 7. Germline CDR1 reads MDHEN; CDR2 reads SYDVKM. CDR3 size: 16 residues. The CDR3 is CASSFEASGRVETQYF. DNA of the CDR3: TGTGCCAGCAGTTTTGAGGCTAGCGGGAGGGTGGAGACCCAGTACTTC.

This clonotype was counted between two and nine times. V usage is TRBV7-2 and J usage is TRBJ1-2; D is possibly TRBD1 (6 bases). CDR3 length: 14 residues. V lost 1 base and J lost 5, with 11 bases in between. From germline, CDR1 is SGHTA and CDR2 FQGNSA. The CDR3 here is CASSLVGGSYGYTF. The DNA of the CDR3 is TGTGCCAGCAGCTTAGTAGGGGGTTCGTATGGCTACACCTTC.

This clonotype came up a few times. The chain recombines TRBV6-1 with TRBJ2-5; 9 nucleotides match TRBD2. Germline V gene lookup returns CDR1 MNHNS and CDR2 SASEGT. The CDR3 covers 15 residues. The V segment lost 2 bases and the J segment 4 bases; nucleotides outside the gene matches: 5. CDR3 in amino acids: CASSEWKAGGETQYF. The CDR3 DNA follows: TGTGCCAGCAGTGAATGGAAAGCGGGGGGAGAGACCCAGTACTTC.

This clonotype was detected a few times. The chain is built from TRBV7-8 and TRBJ2-2; 9 bases are shared with TRBD2. From germline, CDR1 is SGHVS and CDR2 FQNEAQ. This CDR3 region has 16 residues. V shed 4 bases, J shed 4 bases, and the junction held 7 bases outside the gene matches. The CDR3 DNA is TGTGCCAGCAGCTACTCGGGTAGCGGGAGCACCGGGGAGCTGTTTTTT. Translating it yields CASSYSGSGSTGELFF.

This clonotype was counted a few times. V is TRBV11-3 and J is TRBJ2-5; 8 nucleotides match TRBD1. CDR3 length equals 15 residues. CDR1 is SGHNT, CDR2 YENEEA, per germline. V was clipped by 0 bases and J by 5 bases; unmatched bases: 5. The CDR3 reads CASSLDPGGHETQYF. For the CDR3, the DNA is TGTGCCAGCAGCTTAGACCCAGGGGGCCATGAGACCCAGTACTTC.

This clonotype was detected a few times. Sequence at one end of the junction differs from germline and may be a read error. The chain combines TRBV2 with TRBJ2-1, with 11 bases aligning to TRBD2. The CDR3 extends over 11 amino acids. Germline V lookup: CDR1 SNHLY, CDR2 FYNNEI. The CDR3 nucleotides read TGTGCCAGCGGGGCCGGGACTAGCGGCGTCTTC. It specifies CASGAGTSGVF.

The chain combines TRBV6-1 with TRBJ1-2, with D hard to call. Per the germline V gene, CDR1 is MNHNS and CDR2 is SASEGT. The V gene lost 2 bases and the J gene lost 6 bases, with 19 bases spanning the gap. The CDR3 sequence is 16 residues long. This CDR3 reads CASSELPPNPVDGYTF. The CDR3 nucleotides read TGTGCCAGCAGTGAACTCCCTCCGAACCCGGTGGATGGCTACACCTTC.

The chain couples TRBV28 to TRBJ1-1; D remains ambiguous. Trimming cost V 2 bases and J 6 bases, with 22 bases left between them. Germline V CDR1 and CDR2: MDHEN, SYDVKM. The CDR3 is made up of 17 amino acids. The CDR3 bases are TGTGCCAGCAGTTTAGACCCGGTTGGTATAAGAAGGGCTGAAGCTTTCTTT. It specifies CASSLDPVGIRRAEAFF.

Many counts were recorded for this clonotype. The CDR3 DNA follows: TGTGCCAGCAGCTGGACTAGCGGGAGCCAAGATACGCAGTATTTT. Residues: CASSWTSGSQDTQYF. This chain joins TRBV7-8 and TRBJ2-3; 13 nucleotides align to TRBD2. V lost 4 bases, J lost 5 bases, and 3 bases stayed unmatched. CDR1 and CDR2 from the germline V gene are SGHVS and FQNEAQ. This CDR3 has 15 residues.

The CDR3 sequence: CASSQWAGSYNEQFF. The CDR3 nucleotides are TGTGCCAGCAGCCAATGGGCAGGGTCCTACAATGAGCAGTTCTTC. The chain is built from TRBV14 and TRBJ2-1, with a tentative D call TRBD1 (5 bases). The CDR3 length is 15 residues. The germline CDR1 and CDR2 sequences are SGHDN and FVKESK. The V end lost 2 bases, the J end lost 1 base, and 9 bases lay between the germline ends.

This clonotype was picked up a small number of times. This chain uses TRBV20-1 with TRBJ2-7; 9 bases agree with TRBD2. After removal of 6 bases from V and 6 bases from J, the junction contained 18 bases not matched to a gene. CDR1 is DFQATT, CDR2 SNEGSKA, per germline (reference sequence). The length of the CDR3 is 16 residues. The CDR3 nucleotides are TGCAGTGCCCGAGAGGCCTCGATAGCGGGAGAATCCGAGCAGTACTTC. Its protein product is CSAREASIAGESEQYF.

The chain combines TRBV6-2 or TRBV6-3 with TRBJ2-7; 7 bases fit TRBD2. Germline V lookup: CDR1 MNHEY, CDR2 SVGEGT. There are 16 residues in the CDR3. V lost 2 bases to trimming and J lost 4 bases; unmatched junction nucleotides: 11. The CDR3 loop reads CASSYTPASGSYEQYF. In nucleotides, the CDR3 is TGTGCCAGCAGTTACACCCCAGCTAGCGGATCGTACGAGCAGTACTTC.

This clonotype was seen only a few times. The chain employs TRBV7-9 and TRBJ2-7; tentatively, D is TRBD2 (6 bases). This CDR3 comprises 13 residues. Germline-derived CDR1 and CDR2 are SEHNR and FQNEAQ (reference sequence). With 5 bases removed from V and 2 bases from J, the gap between germline ends came to 10 bases. CDR3 coding DNA: TGTGCCAGCAGCCCTAGCGAGACCTACGAGCAGTACTTC. Amino acids: CASSPSETYEQYF. Full variable domain (rest looked up from reference TRBV7-9 and TRBJ2-7): DTGVSQNPRHKITKRGQNVTFRCDPISEHNRLYWYRQTLGQGPEFLTYFQNEAQLEKSRLLSDRFSAERPKGSFSTLEIQRTEQGDSAMYLCASSPSETYEQYFGPGTRLTVT.

This chain uses TRBV7-6 with TRBJ2-7, with D hard to call. In germline, CDR1 is SGHVS, CDR2 FNYEAQ. The CDR3 extends over 14 amino acids. The V and J ends lost 5 bases and 5 bases respectively, with 16 bases between them. The CDR3 loop reads CASSPQRSPHEQYF. The DNA of the CDR3 is TGTGCCAGCAGCCCTCAGAGGAGTCCCCACGAGCAGTACTTC.

Here the CDR3 DNA reads TGTGCCAGCAGTGAAGCATTGGAATACCTACGAGAGCAGTACTTC. Protein product: CASSEALEYLREQYF. The chain has TRBV6-1 and TRBJ2-7; D is uncertain. The CDR3 extends over 15 amino acids. Germline assignment: CDR1 MNHNS and CDR2 SASEGT. The V gene lost 0 bases and the J gene lost 7 bases, with 16 bases spanning the gap.

This chain uses TRBV7-2 with TRBJ2-5; 11 bases line up with TRBD2. The CDR3 runs 15 residues. Trimming cost V 6 bases and J 1 base; bases outside gene matches: 4. Germline V gene data show CDR1 as SGHTA and CDR2 as FQGNSA. The CDR3 region has the DNA TGTGCCAGCAGACGACTAGCGGGGAGCCAAGAGACCCAGTACTTC. This encodes CASRRLAGSQETQYF.

This clonotype has at least ten counts. The chain recombines TRBV28 with TRBJ1-1, with D unresolved. V was shortened by 3 bases and J by 0 bases, with 8 bases between the two germline ends. Germline loops: CDR1 MDHEN, CDR2 SYDVKM. This CDR3 comprises 14 residues. CDR3 sequence: CASSLDGMNTEAFF. CDR3 sequence (DNA): TGTGCCAGCAGTTTGGACGGGATGAACACTGAAGCTTTCTTT.

This clonotype was seen a handful of times. The rearrangement links TRBV7-6 to TRBJ2-7; 13 nucleotides agree with TRBD2. CDR1 is SGHVS and CDR2 is FNYEAQ in the germline V gene. With V trimmed by 5 bases and J by 6 bases, 7 bases remained unmatched. This CDR3 contains 15 residues. The CDR3 here is CASSPRTSGSREQYF. In DNA, the CDR3 is TGTGCCAGCAGCCCCCGGACTAGCGGGAGTCGCGAGCAGTACTTC.

The J gene is TRBJ1-5, the V gene TRBV6-1; no clear D. The CDR3 has 16 amino acids. The ends were cut back, 4 bases at V and 0 bases at J, with 13 bases in the middle. Germline CDR1 is MNHNS and CDR2 is SASEGT. The CDR3 DNA is TGTGCCAGCAGTGTCCCTTCGGCCGTTAGCAATCAGCCCCAGCATTTT. Translating gives CASSVPSAVSNQPQHF.

V and J are TRBV19 and TRBJ1-5; 8 bases map to TRBD1. The germline V gene encodes CDR1 LNHDA and CDR2 SQIVND (reference sequence). The CDR3 totals 15 residues. V was clipped by 3 bases and J by 3 bases; unmatched bases: 4. The CDR3 reads CASSIGTGLNQPQHF. CDR3 in DNA: TGTGCCAGTAGTATCGGGACAGGACTCAATCAGCCCCAGCATTTT.